Here is one T cell receptor beta chain with its context. Its antigen remains unknown. V was pared by 2 bases and J by 1 base, with 16 bases between. This CDR3 comprises 17 residues. The germline gives CDR1 SNHLY, CDR2 FYNNEI. Both 60 Vbeta primers and 13 Jbeta primers went into the PCR. Data came from immunoSEQ multiplex PCR; TCRdb stores just in-frame clones and leaves some out. The sample records about 200,000 clones, 82% being singletons. This record belongs to a study of cytomegalovirus exposure and HLA in healthy donors. Notes on the study in general: Prediction of most subjects' HLA-A and HLA-B alleles by TCR beta sequences was reportedly accurate. Prior analysis indicated that the majority of TCR beta V segments exhibited productivity approximately 87% or approximately 30% of the time.

Sample: PBMCs. The gene calls are TRBV2 and TRBJ2-3; no clear D gene. The sequence was collected from a middle-aged woman in good health and CMV-seronegative. The CDR3 reads CASSEFVGIPRTDTQYF. The CDR3 DNA sequence: TGTGCCAGCAGTGAATTCGTTGGCATACCCCGCACAGATACGCAGTATTTT.